The 8 T cell receptor beta chains below all came from one sample that was sequenced in a study of regulatory T cells in long-lasting Graves disease. Specified time point: newly diagnosed GD, antithyroid drugs for less than 3 months. The TCR library was made from RNA extracted from PBMCs. Building of the TCR beta libraries involved iRepertoire HTBI primers and Arm-PCR of CDR3 regions. From the multiplex PCR reads, TCRdb called clonotypes with MiXCR, one entry per CDR3 protein. Altogether roughly 380,000 distinct CDR3 sequences are present, around 16% being singletons, with the ten largest covering about a fifth. The sequencing used peripheral blood mononuclear cells (PBMCs), collected at new diagnosis, from a patient treated with antithyroid drugs. All receptors derive from a female donor with Graves disease.

This clonotype was recorded at least ten times. The rearrangement joins TRBV13 to TRBJ1-1; weak D call: TRBD1 (5 bases). V lost 6 bases to trimming and J lost 10 bases, with 27 bases between them. Germline V gene sequence: CDR1 PRHDT, CDR2 FYEKMQ (reference sequence). The CDR3 sequence is 16 residues long. The CDR3 here is CASSQPLRAGSGRAFF. The CDR3 DNA reads TGTGCCAGCAGTCAACCCTTACGGGCAGGGTCGGGGCGAGCTTTCTTT.

A few counts support this clonotype. The CDR3 DNA is TGTGCCAGCAGTTACCAGGGGGCCTCCTACGAGCAGTACTTC. Protein sequence: CASSYQGASYEQYF. The chain links TRBV2 to TRBJ2-7; 8 nucleotides line up with TRBD1. CDR3 length equals 14 residues. Germline loops: CDR1 SNHLY, CDR2 FYNNEI. The V gene end was trimmed by 5 bases and the J gene end by 0 bases; junction bases not matched to a gene: 3.

This chain links TRBV5-6 with TRBJ1-2, with no clear D. Germline lookup yields CDR1 SGHDT and CDR2 YYEEEE. The V gene lost 0 bases and the J gene lost 4 bases, with 13 bases spanning the gap. This CDR3 spans 15 amino acids. CDR3 DNA sequence: TGTGCCAGCAGCTTGGGTCCGGTTTCTCTCTATGGCTACACCTTC. Residues: CASSLGPVSLYGYTF.

Comment on this clonotype: This may be a read error, as it is one base from a much larger clone. The V gene is TRBV27, the J gene TRBJ1-2; D uncertain. CDR1 is MNHEY and CDR2 is SMNVEV in the germline V gene (reference sequence). Deletions cut 4 bases from V and 0 bases from J, with 12 bases between. CDR3 length: 15 amino acids. This CDR3 is CASSSRLQTNYGYTF. CDR3 bases: TGTGCCAGCAGTTCAAGGTTGCAGACTAACTATGGCTACACCTTC.

At least ten counts were recorded for this clonotype. In DNA form, the CDR3 reads TGCGCCAGCAGCTCAGGGGCGAGCTCCTACAATGAGCAGTTCTTC. Translation: CASSSGASSYNEQFF. The chain recombines TRBV5-1 with TRBJ2-1; weak D call: TRBD1 (6 bases). Germline CDR1 reads SGHRS; CDR2 reads YFSETQ. Trimming removed 3 bases at V and 0 bases at J, with 10 bases between. There are 15 residues in the CDR3.

The table lists this clonotype with many counts. The V call is TRBV12-3 or TRBV12-4, the J call TRBJ1-2, with a tentative D call TRBD1 (5 bases). The CDR3 sequence is 15 residues long. Trimming shortened V by 1 base and J by 4 bases, and 13 bases separated the two germline ends. The CDR3 reads CASSLVQGGAYGYTF. The CDR3, as DNA: TGTGCCAGCAGTTTAGTGCAGGGTGGCGCCTATGGCTACACCTTC.

The chain combines TRBV12-3 or TRBV12-4 with TRBJ2-3; either TRBD1 or TRBD2 may fit D (5 bases each). This CDR3 is 14 amino acids long. V was shortened by 3 bases and J by 4 bases, with 11 bases between the two germline ends. This CDR3 reads CASSFGTIPDTQYF. For the CDR3, the DNA is TGTGCCAGCAGTTTCGGGACCATCCCAGATACGCAGTATTTT.

This clonotype was seen many times. CDR3 residues: CATSRDLGNGEYPQHF. As DNA, the CDR3 is TGTGCCACCAGCAGAGATCTCGGGAACGGTGAATATCCCCAGCATTTT. V is TRBV15 and J is TRBJ1-5; D not resolved. Trimming took 0 bases from V and 10 from J, leaving 19 bases between them. Looked up from germline, CDR1 is LNHNV and CDR2 is YYDKDF (reference sequence). The CDR3 covers 16 residues. Full variable domain (missing parts from reference TRBV15 and TRBJ1-5): DAMVIQNPRYQVTQFGKPVTLSCSQTLNHNVMYWYQQKSSQAPKLLFHYYDKDFNNEADTPDNFQSRRPNTSFCFLDIRSPGLGDTAMYLCATSRDLGNGEYPQHFGDGTRLSIL.